This T cell receptor beta chain was identified in a study of CD8 T cells in ankylosing spondylitis. Study-wide points: Several of the motif variants were reported before in synovial fluid and blood from reactive arthritis. According to the report, clones linked to the disease were significantly enriched in matched synovial fluid samples taken from ankylosing spondylitis patients. Relatively scarce in peripheral blood, disease-linked clones were CD8+.

For TCR beta, libraries came from quantitative 5'-RACE with molecular barcodes. TCRdb ran MiXCR on the 5' RACE reads and lists one entry per CDR3 protein. The table lists about 39,000 distinct CDR3 sequences, 10% of them singletons. The V and J ends lost 0 bases and 5 bases, in that order; junction bases with no gene match: 6. This CDR3 region has 15 residues. From germline, CDR1 is SGHRS and CDR2 YFSETQ. This clonotype has a count of ten or more. What it binds is unknown. The sequence came from a male donor with ankylosing spondylitis or in good health (not recorded which). The rearrangement links TRBV5-1 to TRBJ2-5; TRBD1 agrees at 8 bases. Specimen: blood, either unsorted or a sorted T cell fraction (not recorded which). The CDR3, as DNA: TGCGCCAGCAGCTTGGAGGCAGGGGGCTGGGAGACCCAGTACTTC. It is translated as CASSLEAGGWETQYF. The whole variable domain, filled in from reference TRBV5-1 and TRBJ2-5, reads KAGVTQTPRYLIKTRGQQVTLSCSPISGHRSVSWYQQTPGQGLQFLFEYFSETQRNKGNFPGRFSGRQFSNSRSEMNVSTLELGDSALYLCASSLEAGGWETQYFGPGTRLLVL.